The clone carrying this TCR beta chain has a count of ten or more. What it binds is unknown. V gave up 5 bases and J gave up 7 bases, with 18 bases separating them. The CDR3 consists of 16 residues. Germline loops: CDR1 SGHTA, CDR2 FQGNSA. The sample belongs to a study of T-cell reconstitution after alpha-beta-depleted transplantation in children. Notes on the study in general: Surviving recipient cells, namely T cells and thymic progenitors, were the source of high day-60 TCRbeta diversity in some patients. Alpha-beta T cells about two months after transplant reportedly derived from several hundred expanded graft clones. One year post-transplant, T-cell counts and diversity were largely derived from T cells produced anew.

Unique molecular identifiers were incorporated during preparation of the TCRbeta library. TCRdb redid the calling of the PCR reads with MiXCR, one entry per CDR3 protein. This sample has roughly 240,000 distinct CDR3 sequences, with 7.5% to 9.5% found just once. The source material was PBMCs, mostly from graft donor cells, sampled 180 days after TCRalphabeta/CD19-depleted stem cell transplant. The TCR comes from a male patient aged 10 to 17 who had a stem cell transplant for acute lymphoblastic leukemia, so the T cells may come from the graft donor. The rearrangement links TRBV7-2 to TRBJ1-6; tentative D call: TRBD1 (6 bases). Written as DNA, the CDR3 is TGTGCCAGCAGCCCAACCCGACAGGTTTTCAATTCACCCCTCCACTTT. This sequence encodes CASSPTRQVFNSPLHF.